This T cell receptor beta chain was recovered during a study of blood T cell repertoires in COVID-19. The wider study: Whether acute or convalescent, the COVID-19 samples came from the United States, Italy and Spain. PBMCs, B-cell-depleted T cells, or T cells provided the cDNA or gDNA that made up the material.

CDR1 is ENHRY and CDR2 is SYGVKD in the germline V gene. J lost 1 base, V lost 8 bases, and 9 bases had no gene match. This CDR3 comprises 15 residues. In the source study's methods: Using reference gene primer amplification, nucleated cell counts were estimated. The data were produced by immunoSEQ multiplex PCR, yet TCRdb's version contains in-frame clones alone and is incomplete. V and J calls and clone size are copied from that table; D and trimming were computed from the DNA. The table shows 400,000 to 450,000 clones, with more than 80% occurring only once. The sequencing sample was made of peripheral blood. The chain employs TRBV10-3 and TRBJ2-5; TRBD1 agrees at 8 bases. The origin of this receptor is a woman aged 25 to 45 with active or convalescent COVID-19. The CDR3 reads CAISGGTGIQETQYF. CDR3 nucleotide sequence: TGTGCCATCTCTGGAGGGACAGGAATCCAAGAGACCCAGTACTTC.